This T cell receptor (beta chain) is from a study of blood T cell repertoires in COVID-19. Background on the study: The United States, Italy and Spain provided the acute and convalescent COVID-19 samples. PBMCs, B-cell-depleted T cells, or T cells provided the cDNA or gDNA that made up the material.

The CDR3 length is 10 residues. Germline CDR1 reads SNHLY; CDR2 reads FYNNEI. Trimming took 6 bases from V and 8 from J, leaving 7 bases between them. In the authors' workflow: Amplification of reference gene primers was used by the study to estimate nucleated cell counts. Libraries were prepared by immunoSEQ multiplex PCR; TCRdb keeps only in-frame clonotypes and omits some of them. V and J calls and clone size are copied from that table; D and trimming were computed from the DNA. Counted here are around 250,000 clones, around nine tenths occurring once; the ten biggest clones make up around 1.5%. Specimen: peripheral blood. J is TRBJ1-2 and V is TRBV2; D call uncertain. This receptor was identified in a woman aged 60 to 75 who had recovered from COVID-19. The chain's CDR3 is CASSTYGYTF. In DNA form, the CDR3 reads TGTGCCAGCAGCACATACGGCTACACCTTC.